This TCR beta chain emerged from a study of cytomegalovirus exposure and HLA in healthy donors. Study observations and caveats: As immune exposure information, only CMV serostatus was available.

The study ran its PCR with 60 Vbeta and 13 Jbeta primers. Data came from immunoSEQ multiplex PCR; TCRdb stores just in-frame clones and leaves some out. The data contain over 130,000 clones, 82% of them singletons. The V segment lost 5 bases and the J segment 3 bases; nucleotides outside the gene matches: 9. Germline assignment: CDR1 SGHVS and CDR2 FNYEAQ. This CDR3 contains 16 residues. Details on this clone: No antigen is known for it.

Specimen: PBMCs. This chain joins TRBV7-6 and TRBJ2-3, with 9 bases aligning to TRBD2. This clonotype was sampled from a man aged 25 to 45 in good health and CMV-seropositive. CDR3 protein: CASSPRGTSGTDTQYF. In nucleotides, the CDR3 is TGTGCCAGCAGCCCACGGGGAACTAGCGGGACAGATACGCAGTATTTT.